The 11 T cell receptor beta chains presented below share a single source sample, sequenced in a study of Ad26.COV2.S vaccination and SARS-CoV-2 variants. The repertoire was sequenced with immunoSEQ multiplex PCR; TCRdb's copy has only in-frame clones and lacks some. The sample consists of approximately 300,000 clones, roughly 86% of them appearing once. Treatment here: 15 to 20 received Ad26.COV2.S at low or high dose, single or two shots; 5 received placebo; per-sample allocation not given. All samples were drawn on day 63, counting from the first vaccine or placebo injection. The specimen was peripheral blood, collected in a trial of Ad26.COV2.S vaccine versus placebo. The source is a person aged 18-65 years who received the Ad26.COV2.S COVID-19 vaccine or a placebo.

The chain employs TRBV7-9 and TRBJ2-2, with TRBD2 matching over 12 bases. Losses at the gene ends were 5 bases for V and 6 bases for J; bases not matched to a gene: 13. The CDR3 extends over 18 amino acids. Germline CDR1 reads SEHNR; CDR2 reads FQNEAQ (reference sequence). The CDR3 spells CASSPSSTSGGVAGELFF. The DNA of the CDR3 is TGTGCCAGCAGCCCCTCCTCGACTAGCGGGGGTGTTGCCGGGGAGCTGTTTTTT. Together with reference TRBV7-9 and TRBJ2-2, the CDR3 gives the full variable domain: DTGVSQNPRHKITKRGQNVTFRCDPISEHNRLYWYRQTLGQGPEFLTYFQNEAQLEKSRLLSDRFSAERPKGSFSTLEIQRTEQGDSAMYLCASSPSSTSGGVAGELFFGEGSRLTVL.

The chain is built from TRBV5-4 and TRBJ1-2; D perhaps matches TRBD1 (6 bases). V was trimmed by 4 bases and J by 6 bases, leaving 13 bases between them. In germline, CDR1 is SGHNT, CDR2 YYREEE (reference sequence). There are 13 residues in the CDR3. CDR3 amino acids: CASSRGAENGYTF. CDR3 coding DNA: TGTGCCAGCAGCCGGGGGGCAGAAAATGGCTACACCTTC. The complete variable domain, with remaining parts taken from reference TRBV5-4 and TRBJ1-2, reads ETGVTQSPTHLIKTRGQQVTLRCSSQSGHNTVSWYQQALGQGPQFIFQYYREEENGRGNFPPRFSGLQFPNYSSELNVNALELDDSALYLCASSRGAENGYTFGSGTRLTVV.

The rearrangement links TRBV7-9 to TRBJ1-5, with a tentative D call TRBD1 (5 bases). The CDR3 covers 17 residues. The V end lost 1 base, the J end lost 1 base, and 14 bases lay between the germline ends. Germline CDR1 reads SEHNR; CDR2 reads FQNEAQ (reference sequence). In DNA, the CDR3 is TGTGCCAGCAGCTTAGGGGGTGGGGGTAGGAGCAATCAGCCCCAGCATTTT. Protein product: CASSLGGGGRSNQPQHF.

The chain carries TRBV19 and TRBJ1-3; D gene ambiguous. Trimming shortened V by 10 bases and J by 0 bases, and 16 bases separated the two germline ends. This CDR3 region has 15 residues. In germline, CDR1 is LNHDA, CDR2 SQIVND (reference sequence). The CDR3 region is CATARRLPSGNTIYF. Here the CDR3 DNA reads TGTGCCACTGCCCGCAGACTGCCCTCTGGAAACACCATATATTTT.

The rearrangement joins TRBV5-1 to TRBJ2-7; 11 bases agree with TRBD1. J lost 4 bases, V lost 7 bases, and 10 bases had no gene match. The germline CDR1 and CDR2 sequences are SGHRS and YFSETQ. This CDR3 spans 15 amino acids. In nucleotides, the CDR3 is TGCGCCAGCTCCTCCGGGACAGGGGGGTTTTACGAGCAGTACTTC. Protein: CASSSGTGGFYEQYF.

The rearrangement joins TRBV9 to TRBJ1-2; a weak D match, TRBD1 (6 bases). This CDR3 contains 12 residues. Trimming pared 4 bases from V and 6 bases from J, leaving 10 bases between. From germline, CDR1 is SGDLS and CDR2 YYNGEE. The CDR3 DNA reads TGTGCCAGCAGCATCAGGGGTGATGGCTACACCTTC. Protein: CASSIRGDGYTF.

The V and J genes are TRBV6-2 or TRBV6-3 and TRBJ2-7; D gene uncertain. The V and J ends lost 0 bases and 8 bases respectively, with 14 bases between them. This CDR3 is built from 14 residues. Germline CDR1 and CDR2: MNHEY and SVGEGT. The CDR3 DNA sequence: TGTGCCAGCAGTTACTCCCTGCTGATCAGAAAGCAGTACTTC. Translation gives CASSYSLLIRKQYF.

The V and J genes are TRBV5-1 and TRBJ2-3; D is perhaps TRBD1 or TRBD2 (5 bases each). Trimming cost V 3 bases and J 3 bases, with 17 bases left between them. The CDR3 is 16 residues long. The germline gives CDR1 SGHRS, CDR2 YFSETQ. The CDR3 bases are TGCGCCAGCAGCTCTCACAGGAGAGGGTGGACAGATACGCAGTATTTT. Its protein product is CASSSHRRGWTDTQYF.

The rearrangement uses TRBV14 and TRBJ2-6; D is uncertain. This CDR3 is built from 12 residues. CDR1 is SGHDN and CDR2 is FVKESK in the germline V gene. The germline V and J ends were trimmed by 7 bases and 1 base, with 2 bases remaining between them. CDR3 residues: CASTSGANVLTF. The DNA for the CDR3 is TGTGCCAGCACGTCTGGGGCCAACGTCCTGACTTTC.

CDR3 sequence: CASGPATNEKLFF. CDR3 nucleotides: TGTGCCAGCGGGCCTGCAACTAATGAAAAACTGTTTTTT. V gene TRBV9 combines with J gene TRBJ1-4; D is uncertain. Trimming left V 7 bases short and J 0 bases short, with 7 bases between. Germline CDR1 and CDR2: SGDLS and YYNGEE. This CDR3 is built from 13 residues.

The count of this clone is one. The V gene is TRBV2, the J gene TRBJ2-2; possibly TRBD2 for D (6 bases). CDR1 SNHLY and CDR2 FYNNEI come from the germline V gene. V lost 7 bases and J lost 1, with 13 bases in between. CDR3 length: 15 residues. The CDR3 bases are TGTGCCAGCATTCCGGGACTCCTGAACACCGGGGAGCTGTTTTTT. Its protein product is CASIPGLLNTGELFF.